Listed here are 20 T cell receptor beta chains from one sample, sequenced in a study of T cell repertoires in cytomegalovirus infection. Their target antigens are unknown. TCRdb reprocessed the reads with MiXCR, giving one entry per CDR3 protein. The sample has 650,000 to 900,000 distinct CDR3 sequences; about 33% are singletons. The sequencing here drew on cultured CD8+ T cells from PBMCs, taken from culture after CMV antigen stimulation. The source is a human donor in good health (CMV status not recorded). Some clones in this sample may be carry-over from other donors' samples.

The genes are TRBV12-3 or TRBV12-4 and TRBJ2-1; the D is unclear. V was pared by 3 bases and J by 6 bases, with 6 bases between. The CDR3 totals 12 residues. The DNA for the CDR3 is TGTGCCAGCAGTTTTTCATCCAATGAGCAGTTCTTC. Its protein is CASSFSSNEQFF.

This clonotype was seen only a few times. CDR3 region: CASSTINGGTTPLHF. Here the CDR3 DNA reads TGTGCCAGCAGTACAATCAACGGCGGGACAACACCCCTCCACTTT. The chain has TRBV6-2 or TRBV6-3 and TRBJ1-6; tentative D call: TRBD1 (6 bases). This CDR3 has 15 amino acids. V lost 5 bases and J lost 11, with 19 bases in between. CDR1 MNHEY and CDR2 SVGEGT come from the germline V gene.

The genes are TRBV7-9 and TRBJ2-7; a weak D match, TRBD1 (6 bases). Trimming pared 4 bases from V and 5 bases from J, leaving 12 bases between. Per germline, CDR1 SEHNR and CDR2 FQNEAQ (reference sequence). CDR3 size: 13 residues. In DNA form, the CDR3 reads TGTGCCAGCAGCTCCCCAGGGGTCCACGAGCAGTACTTC. Protein sequence: CASSSPGVHEQYF.

The gene calls are TRBV27 and TRBJ1-4; D is unresolved. Germline loops: CDR1 MNHEY, CDR2 SMNVEV (reference sequence). V gave up 1 base and J gave up 0 bases, with 3 bases separating them. The CDR3 covers 14 residues. CDR3 sequence reads: CASSLLPTNEKLFF. DNA of the CDR3: TGTGCCAGCAGTTTATTACCAACTAATGAAAAACTGTTTTTT. The whole variable domain, filled in from reference TRBV27 and TRBJ1-4, reads EAQVTQNPRYLITVTGKKLTVTCSQNMNHEYMSWYRQDPGLGLRQIYYSMNVEVTDKGDVPEGYKVSRKEKRNFPLILESPSPNQTSLYFCASSLLPTNEKLFFGSGTQLSVL.

The V gene is TRBV4-1, the J gene TRBJ1-1; the match to TRBD1 covers 8 bases. Germline V lookup: CDR1 MGHRA, CDR2 YSYEKL. The CDR3 is 14 residues long. J gave up 5 bases and V 3 bases, and 5 bases lay outside the gene matches. CDR3 loop: CASSQFRGQTEAFF. In nucleotides, the CDR3 is TGCGCCAGCAGCCAGTTCAGGGGGCAGACTGAAGCTTTCTTT.

This clonotype was recorded at least ten times. This rearrangement joins TRBV7-8 to TRBJ2-5, with 11 bases identical to TRBD1. Germline CDR1 reads SGHVS; CDR2 reads FQNEAQ. After removal of 2 bases from V and 5 bases from J, the junction contained 7 bases not matched to a gene. CDR3 length equals 16 residues. The CDR3 loop is CASSLPDRGQGETQYF. The CDR3 coding sequence is TGTGCCAGCAGCTTACCGGACAGGGGGCAGGGGGAGACCCAGTACTTC.

The chain has TRBV6-1 and TRBJ1-1, with TRBD1 identical over 9 bases. The trim removed 0 bases at V and 4 bases at J, leaving 3 bases unmatched. The CDR3 contains 15 residues. The germline CDR1 and CDR2 sequences are MNHNS and SASEGT. The CDR3 coding sequence is TGTGCCAGCAGTGAAGCCTGGACAGGGGTCACTGAAGCTTTCTTT. Amino acid sequence: CASSEAWTGVTEAFF.

The J gene is TRBJ1-1, the V gene TRBV7-8; a possible D gene is TRBD1 (5 bases). The V gene lost 1 base and the J gene lost 11 bases, with 14 bases spanning the gap. CDR1 is SGHVS, CDR2 FQNEAQ, per germline. The CDR3 is 13 amino acids. The CDR3 coding sequence is TGTGCCAGCAGCTTAGTATCTTCCCGGGGGGCTTTCTTT. It translates to CASSLVSSRGAFF.

This chain connects TRBV4-1 to TRBJ1-1; D is undetermined. The CDR3 loop spans 14 amino acids. From germline, CDR1 is MGHRA and CDR2 YSYEKL. V was shortened by 0 bases and J by 6 bases, with 11 bases between the two germline ends. DNA of the CDR3: TGCGCCAGCAGCCAAGACGTCAGTCTCCCTGAAGCTTTCTTT. Translating it yields CASSQDVSLPEAFF.

In its sample, this clonotype was seen many times. This rearrangement joins TRBV6-1 to TRBJ1-5; TRBD1 matches at 8 bases. The germline V gene has CDR1 MNHNS and CDR2 SASEGT. Unmatched junction bases numbered 5, after V lost 5 bases and J lost 2 bases. The CDR3 has 15 residues. The DNA of the CDR3 is TGTGCCAGCAGTACGGACAGGGTCGGCAATCAGCCCCAGCATTTT. Translation gives CASSTDRVGNQPQHF.

This clonotype came up a few times. This chain's CDR3 is CASSMTGLSYEQYF. For the CDR3, the DNA is TGTGCCAGTAGTATGACAGGCCTCTCCTACGAGCAGTACTTC. The chain links TRBV19 to TRBJ2-7; D is perhaps TRBD1 (6 bases). This CDR3 region has 14 residues. Germline V CDR1 and CDR2: LNHDA, SQIVND (reference sequence). Trimming shortened V by 3 bases and J by 0 bases, and 9 bases separated the two germline ends.

This sequence joins TRBV4-2 and TRBJ1-2; 8 bases align to TRBD1. V was pared by 0 bases and J by 7 bases, with 7 bases of the junction left unmatched. The CDR3 consists of 15 residues. The germline gives CDR1 LGHNA, CDR2 YNFKEQ. The CDR3 loop reads CASSQDRQGAPGYTF. As DNA, the CDR3 is TGTGCCAGCAGCCAAGATCGGCAGGGGGCCCCTGGCTACACCTTC.

This clonotype has more than one count but fewer than ten. This sequence joins TRBV6-2 or TRBV6-3 and TRBJ2-7; 7 nucleotides line up with TRBD1. The ends lost 10 bases at V and 2 bases at J; junction bases unmatched: 5. The length of the CDR3 is 12 residues. Germline CDR1 and CDR2: MNHEY and SVGEGT. CDR3 DNA sequence: TGTGCCACACTGGGACAGCCCTACGAGCAGTACGTC. Translation gives CATLGQPYEQYV.

This clonotype turned up a few times. CDR3 in amino acids: CASSLSEYLNEKLFF. The CDR3 nucleotides are TGTGCCAGTAGTCTCTCGGAGTACCTTAATGAAAAACTGTTTTTT. The chain has TRBV19 and TRBJ1-4, with D unclear. V gave up 5 bases and J gave up 4 bases, with 14 bases separating them. Germline V gene lookup returns CDR1 LNHDA and CDR2 SQIVND (reference sequence). CDR3 length: 15 amino acids.

V gene TRBV7-9 combines with J gene TRBJ1-3; D is undetermined. Germline loops: CDR1 SEHNR, CDR2 FQNEAQ (reference sequence). The CDR3 runs to 16 residues. V dropped 5 bases and J dropped 4 bases, with 18 bases sitting between them. CDR3 in amino acids: CASSDHSGSGGNTIYF. The DNA of the CDR3 is TGTGCCAGCAGCGATCACTCAGGTTCGGGGGGAAACACCATATATTTT.

The sample holds a few counts of this clonotype. V is TRBV19 and J is TRBJ1-2; weak D call: TRBD1 (6 bases). V was clipped by 6 bases and J by 7 bases, with 15 bases between them. Germline CDR1 reads LNHDA; CDR2 reads SQIVND (reference sequence). This CDR3 is built from 13 residues. CDR3: CASSQTGSLGYTF. For the CDR3, the DNA is TGTGCCAGTAGCCAAACAGGGTCCCTTGGCTACACCTTC.

This clonotype occurred many times. The V gene is TRBV7-8, the J gene TRBJ1-5; D is undetermined. This CDR3 comprises 17 residues. Deletions cut 1 base from V and 3 bases from J, with 16 bases between. Germline assignment: CDR1 SGHVS and CDR2 FQNEAQ. The CDR3 region is CASSLETPLDPNQPQHF. CDR3 sequence (DNA): TGTGCCAGCAGCTTAGAGACCCCCTTGGACCCCAATCAGCCCCAGCATTTT.

Points on this clonotype: One end of the junction varies from germline; a read error may be responsible. The rearrangement uses TRBV7-8 and TRBJ1-1; D is uncertain. The CDR3 runs to 17 residues. Germline loops: CDR1 SGHVS, CDR2 FQNEAQ. The chain's CDR3 is CASSRLPIGPGNTETFF. The CDR3 DNA reads TGTGCCAGCAGTCGTCTACCCATCGGACCCGGGAACACTGAAACTTTCTTT.

The rearrangement uses TRBV7-8 and TRBJ1-5; D is perhaps TRBD1 (6 bases). Trimming cost V 5 bases and J 3 bases, with 14 bases left between them. CDR3 length: 15 amino acids. CDR1 is SGHVS and CDR2 is FQNEAQ in the germline V gene. This chain's CDR3 is CASSPRTDLNQPQHF. In DNA, the CDR3 is TGTGCCAGCAGCCCCAGGACAGATCTCAATCAGCCCCAGCATTTT.

There are a few counts of this clonotype. One end of the junction does not line up with germline, which may come from a read error. The chain has TRBV7-6 and TRBJ1-2; D might be TRBD1 (6 bases). The CDR3 is 12 residues long. CDR1 and CDR2 (germline): SGHVS, FNYEAQ. The CDR3 DNA follows: TGTGCCAGCAGCCCAGCAAGGACAGTGGGCATCTTC. It is translated as CASSPARTVGIF.